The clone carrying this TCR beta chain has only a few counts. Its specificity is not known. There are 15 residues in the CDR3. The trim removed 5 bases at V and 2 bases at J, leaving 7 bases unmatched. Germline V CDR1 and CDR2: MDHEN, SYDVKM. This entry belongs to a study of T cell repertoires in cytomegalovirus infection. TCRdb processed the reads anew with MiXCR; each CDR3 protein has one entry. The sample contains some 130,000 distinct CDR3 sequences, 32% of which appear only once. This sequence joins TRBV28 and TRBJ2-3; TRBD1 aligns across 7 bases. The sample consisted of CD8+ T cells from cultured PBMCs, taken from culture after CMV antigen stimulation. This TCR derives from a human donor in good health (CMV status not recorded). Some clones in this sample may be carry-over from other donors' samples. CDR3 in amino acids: CASSEDRTYTDTQYF. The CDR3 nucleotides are TGTGCCAGCAGTGAGGACAGGACCTACACAGATACGCAGTATTTT.